The text below deals with one T cell receptor beta chain. This sample was included in a study of shared clonotypes between healthy human individuals. Assay execution took place at the deep level. The sorted-subset replicate PCRs were given about 210 ng DNA, which is tens of thousands of T cell genomes. Sequencing used immunoSEQ multiplex PCR; TCRdb keeps in-frame clones, though not all of them. The sample contains about 730,000 clones, 55% to 75% of which appear only once. This CDR3 comprises 15 residues. With 4 bases removed from V and 0 bases from J, the gap between germline ends came to 11 bases. Germline V CDR1 and CDR2: SGHVS, FQNEAQ. CD4+ cells yielded CD45RA+ naive and CD45RA-negative memory subsets.

Sequenced: memory CD4+ T cells sorted from blood. Noted subset: CD45RA-negative fraction. This chain connects TRBV7-8 to TRBJ2-3; perhaps TRBD2 as D (6 bases). This sequence was found in a woman aged 25-40 years in good health. In DNA form, the CDR3 reads TGTGCCAGCAGCTCTTCTGGGACTAGCACAGATACGCAGTATTTT. This encodes CASSSSGTSTDTQYF.